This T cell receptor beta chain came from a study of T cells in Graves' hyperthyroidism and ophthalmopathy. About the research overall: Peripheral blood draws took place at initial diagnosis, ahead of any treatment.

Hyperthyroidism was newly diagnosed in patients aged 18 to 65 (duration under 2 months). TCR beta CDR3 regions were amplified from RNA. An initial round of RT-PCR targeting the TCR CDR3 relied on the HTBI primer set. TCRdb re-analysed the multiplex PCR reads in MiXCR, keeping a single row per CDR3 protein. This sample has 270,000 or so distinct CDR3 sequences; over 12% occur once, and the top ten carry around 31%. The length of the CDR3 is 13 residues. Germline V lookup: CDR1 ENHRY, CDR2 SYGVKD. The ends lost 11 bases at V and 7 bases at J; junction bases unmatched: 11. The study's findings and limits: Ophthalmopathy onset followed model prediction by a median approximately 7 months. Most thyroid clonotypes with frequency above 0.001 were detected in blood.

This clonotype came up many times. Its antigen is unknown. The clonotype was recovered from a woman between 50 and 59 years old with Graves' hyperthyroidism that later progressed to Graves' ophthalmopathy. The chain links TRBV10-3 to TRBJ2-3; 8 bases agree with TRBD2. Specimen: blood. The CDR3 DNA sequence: TGTGCCGTCGCTTTAGCGGGAAGGAATACGCAGTATTTT. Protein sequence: CAVALAGRNTQYF.